This T cell receptor (beta chain) came from a study of blood T cell repertoires in COVID-19. Study overall: COVID-19 samples, acute and convalescent, were from the United States, Italy and Spain.

As processed by the authors: Nucleated cell counts were estimated from reference gene primer amplification. Here immunoSEQ multiplex PCR was the method, and the copy in TCRdb shows in-frame clones only, minus some. That table gives V, J and clone size, and the DNA gave D and trimming. The sample includes under 300,000 clones, about 91% of them seen just once. There are 16 residues in the CDR3. Trimming removed 0 bases at V and 3 bases at J, with 13 bases between. Germline V gene lookup returns CDR1 SGHDT and CDR2 YYEEEE. This clone was found a few times. The sample comprised peripheral blood. The TCR originated in a woman in her thirties or forties who had recovered from COVID-19. This chain joins TRBV5-6 and TRBJ1-5; D gene uncertain. The CDR3 protein is CASSLAGTGTNQPQHF. CDR3 DNA: TGTGCCAGCAGCTTGGCCGGTACGGGAACCAATCAGCCCCAGCATTTT.